This entry lists 29 T cell receptor beta chains sequenced from one sample in a study of shared clonotypes between healthy human individuals (dated by TCRdb to between 2020 and 2021). Preparation of the library involved the immunoSEQ multiplex PCR assay. TCRdb holds this immuneACCESS table with in-frame rearrangements only. Some clones are missing; in checked studies, unresolved V genes explain under half, and the rest has no known cause. The sample data list some 2 million clones, and roughly 96% of these were observed just once. Clones ranked in the top ten supply 0.13% of the sample. The sample was naive CD4+ T cells sorted from blood. The sample's cell subset or site label, decoded: CD45RA+ positively selected. Receptor source: a man aged 18 to 30 in good health.

This chain uses TRBV30 with TRBJ1-6, with D maybe TRBD1 (5 bases). The CDR3 is 16 amino acids. V was shortened by 4 bases and J by 2 bases, with 15 bases between the two germline ends. Germline-derived CDR1 and CDR2 are GTSNPN and SVGIG (reference sequence). The CDR3 sequence is CAWTLDTLTYNSPLHF. The DNA for the CDR3 is TGTGCCTGGACCCTGGACACTTTAACCTATAATTCACCCCTCCACTTT.

V usage is TRBV7-2 and J usage is TRBJ2-7; 13 bases match TRBD2. The length of the CDR3 is 14 residues. V dropped 5 bases and J dropped 6; count of bases not matched to a gene: 4. The V gene's germline CDR1 is SGHTA and CDR2 FQGNSA. CDR3 amino acids: CASSRTSGSPEQYF. The CDR3 DNA reads as TGTGCCAGCAGCCGGACTAGCGGGAGTCCCGAGCAGTACTTC.

This clone was observed once. The sample has other DNA sequences that encode this CDR3 too. The chain couples TRBV6-5 to TRBJ2-7; D gene uncertain. The CDR3 is 12 amino acids. V was trimmed by 5 bases and J by 7 bases, leaving 12 bases between them. Germline V gives CDR1 MNHEY, CDR2 SVGAGI. The CDR3 DNA is TGTGCCAGCAGTCGCCGTCTCGGGGAGCAGTACTTC. Protein product: CASSRRLGEQYF.

The J gene is TRBJ2-7, the V gene TRBV7-2, with D perhaps assigned TRBD1 or TRBD2 (5 bases each). There are 15 residues in the CDR3. Trimming removed 5 bases from V and 2 bases from J, with 16 bases in between. Looked up from germline, CDR1 is SGHTA and CDR2 is FQGNSA. Here the CDR3 DNA reads TGTGCCAGCAGCCCAGGGACGACGGGGCCCTACGAGCAGTACTTC. Translating gives CASSPGTTGPYEQYF.

V and J are TRBV29-1 and TRBJ2-1; TRBD2 agrees at 9 bases. With V trimmed by 3 bases and J by 5 bases, 11 bases remained unmatched. This CDR3 contains 16 residues. Germline V CDR1 and CDR2: SQVTM, ANQGSEA. The DNA of the CDR3 is TGCAGCGTTGACGGCATAGCGGGAGCGTGGAACAATGAGCAGTTCTTC. Amino acid sequence: CSVDGIAGAWNNEQFF.

The V gene is TRBV2, the J gene TRBJ2-1; tentative D call: TRBD1 (6 bases). Trimming shortened V by 6 bases and J by 4 bases, and 13 bases separated the two germline ends. Germline loops: CDR1 SNHLY, CDR2 FYNNEI. This CDR3 has 14 residues. The CDR3 sequence: CASRGDTLYNEQFF. CDR3 nucleotide sequence: TGTGCCAGCAGGGGGGACACCTTATACAATGAGCAGTTCTTC.

This chain uses TRBV30 with TRBJ1-4; 9 bases line up with TRBD1. The junction had 4 bases not matched to a gene; V was cut back by 4 bases and J by 4 bases. The germline gives CDR1 GTSNPN, CDR2 SVGIG (reference sequence). CDR3 length: 14 amino acids. CDR3 sequence: CAWNGQGINEKLFF. In DNA form, the CDR3 reads TGTGCCTGGAACGGACAGGGGATTAATGAAAAACTGTTTTTT.

V usage is TRBV6-5 and J usage is TRBJ1-4; D uncertain. Per germline, CDR1 MNHEY and CDR2 SVGAGI. CDR3 length: 14 amino acids. Trimming pared 0 bases from V and 8 bases from J, leaving 10 bases between. The CDR3 nucleotides are TGTGCCAGCAGTTACTCGAGTTTTGGCGAAAAACTGTTTTTT. Amino acid sequence: CASSYSSFGEKLFF.

The V gene is TRBV5-6, the J gene TRBJ1-2; 9 positions agree with TRBD1. Losses at the gene ends were 0 bases for V and 5 bases for J; bases not matched to a gene: 2. The germline gives CDR1 SGHDT, CDR2 YYEEEE. The CDR3 is made up of 14 amino acids. This CDR3 reads CASSLGQGVYGYTF. DNA for the CDR3: TGTGCCAGCAGCTTGGGACAGGGGGTGTATGGCTACACCTTC.

The chain has TRBV7-2 and TRBJ1-2, with D maybe TRBD1 (5 bases). The length of the CDR3 is 14 residues. V was clipped by 5 bases and J by 3 bases, with 13 bases between them. Germline-derived CDR1 and CDR2 are SGHTA and FQGNSA. The DNA for the CDR3 is TGTGCCAGCAGCCAGCAGGGACTCGACTATGGCTACACCTTC. This codes for CASSQQGLDYGYTF.

The chain is built from TRBV5-6 and TRBJ2-2, with TRBD1 matching 10 bases. V was clipped by 9 bases and J by 4 bases; unmatched bases: 9. The CDR3 has 15 residues. Germline lookup yields CDR1 SGHDT and CDR2 YYEEEE. The chain's CDR3 is CATEGQGDGTGELFF. The CDR3, as DNA: TGTGCCACCGAAGGACAGGGGGACGGCACCGGGGAGCTGTTTTTT.

The chain joins TRBV9 to TRBJ2-1; perhaps TRBD2 as D (6 bases). The germline V gene has CDR1 SGDLS and CDR2 YYNGEE. V was clipped by 3 bases and J by 5 bases, with 12 bases between them. This CDR3 is built from 14 residues. This chain's CDR3 is CASSASGSHNEQFF. CDR3 nucleotides: TGTGCCAGCAGCGCCAGCGGGTCCCACAATGAGCAGTTCTTC.

The rearrangement uses TRBV5-4 and TRBJ2-3; D is possibly TRBD2 (7 bases). This CDR3 has 14 amino acids. Trimming removed 5 bases at V and 3 bases at J, with 13 bases between. Germline V lookup: CDR1 SGHNT, CDR2 YYREEE (reference sequence). CDR3 sequence (DNA): TGTGCCAGCAGACGGGGGGCCGTGACAGATACGCAGTATTTT. This sequence encodes CASRRGAVTDTQYF.

The V and J genes are TRBV5-1 and TRBJ2-7, with a tentative D call TRBD1 (5 bases). The CDR3 totals 15 residues. The V and J ends lost 4 bases and 0 bases respectively, with 14 bases between them. Germline CDR1 is SGHRS and CDR2 is YFSETQ. In DNA, the CDR3 is TGCGCCAGCAGCGCCGGACACATGGTCTCCTACGAGCAGTACTTC. Its protein is CASSAGHMVSYEQYF.

The chain couples TRBV5-6 to TRBJ2-3; TRBD2 might be the D (6 bases). The CDR3 totals 16 residues. V shed 1 base and J shed 2 bases, with 14 bases lying between them. The germline CDR1 and CDR2 sequences are SGHDT and YYEEEE. CDR3: CASSLRRGTATDTQYF. The CDR3 nucleotides read TGTGCCAGCAGCTTGCGCCGGGGGACCGCCACAGATACGCAGTATTTT.

The V gene is TRBV18, the J gene TRBJ2-3; 9 bases are shared with TRBD2. The CDR3 sequence is 15 residues long. After removal of 3 bases from V and 4 bases from J, the junction contained 5 bases not matched to a gene. Per the germline V gene, CDR1 is KGHSH and CDR2 is LQKENI. CDR3 DNA sequence: TGTGCCAGCTCACCGGGTAGCGGGAGTGCAGATACGCAGTATTTT. Its translation is CASSPGSGSADTQYF.

The V and J genes are TRBV18 and TRBJ2-7; tentative D call: TRBD1 (7 bases). CDR3 length equals 15 residues. The V end lost 1 base, the J end lost 3 bases, and 13 bases lay between the germline ends. Germline V gene lookup returns CDR1 KGHSH and CDR2 LQKENI. The CDR3 reads CASSPLQGGNYEQYF. In DNA form, the CDR3 reads TGTGCCAGCTCACCACTGCAGGGGGGAAACTACGAGCAGTACTTC. The full variable domain, with the rest looked up from reference TRBV18 and TRBJ2-7, is NAGVMQNPRHLVRRRGQEARLRCSPMKGHSHVYWYRQLPEEGLKFMVYLQKENIIDESGMPKERFSAEFPKEGPSILRIQQVVRGDSAAYFCASSPLQGGNYEQYFGPGTRLTVT.

The genes are TRBV7-2 and TRBJ2-7, with 10 bases lining up with TRBD2. V shed 1 base and J 3 bases; nucleotides not matched to a gene: 3. The CDR3 sequence is 15 residues long. CDR1 and CDR2 from the germline V gene are SGHTA and FQGNSA. Written as DNA, the CDR3 is TGTGCCAGCAGCTTAGAAACTAGCGGGAACTACGAGCAGTACTTC. This gives the protein CASSLETSGNYEQYF.

The rearrangement uses TRBV7-9 and TRBJ2-5, with 8 bases lining up with TRBD2. This CDR3 is built from 14 residues. With 5 bases clipped from V and 5 bases from J, the junction kept 7 bases outside the gene matches. Germline V gene lookup returns CDR1 SEHNR and CDR2 FQNEAQ (reference sequence). CDR3 sequence: CASSPPPGGETQYF. In nucleotides, the CDR3 is TGTGCCAGCAGCCCCCCGCCGGGGGGGGAGACCCAGTACTTC.

As concerns this clone: At the DNA level, this CDR3 is encoded by other sequences in the same sample as well. This chain joins TRBV6-1 and TRBJ1-1, with D unresolved. With 6 bases removed from V and 0 bases from J, the gap between germline ends came to 8 bases. Germline V gene data show CDR1 as MNHNS and CDR2 as SASEGT. The CDR3 spans 13 residues. The DNA for the CDR3 is TGTGCCAGCAGGGGCCAGATGAACACTGAAGCTTTCTTT. Protein: CASRGQMNTEAFF.

This rearrangement joins TRBV6-5 to TRBJ2-1, with D maybe TRBD1 (6 bases). This CDR3 spans 14 amino acids. Trimming removed 6 bases at V and 2 bases at J, with 11 bases between. The germline gives CDR1 MNHEY, CDR2 SVGAGI. This chain's CDR3 is CASSTGFPYNEQFF. The CDR3 DNA follows: TGTGCCAGCAGCACAGGGTTCCCCTACAATGAGCAGTTCTTC.

This clone was counted once. The chain joins TRBV28 to TRBJ1-6; weak D call: TRBD1 (5 bases). Germline loops: CDR1 MDHEN, CDR2 SYDVKM. This CDR3 region has 12 residues. Trimming left V 5 bases short and J 13 bases short, with 12 bases between. The CDR3 loop is CASSLLGRPLHF. As DNA, the CDR3 is TGTGCCAGCAGTCTCCTGGGGCGTCCCCTCCACTTT.

CDR3 sequence reads: CASSATQGEAFF. The CDR3 nucleotides are TGTGCCAGCAGCGCCACTCAGGGTGAAGCTTTCTTT. The V call is TRBV7-9, the J call TRBJ1-1; possible D gene TRBD1, 5 bases. Germline V gene lookup returns CDR1 SEHNR and CDR2 FQNEAQ (reference sequence). V gave up 5 bases and J gave up 7 bases, with 11 bases separating them. The CDR3 totals 12 residues.

J is TRBJ1-6 and V is TRBV6-6; the D gene is possibly TRBD1 (5 bases). CDR3 length: 16 residues. The germline V and J ends were trimmed by 6 bases and 4 bases, with 16 bases remaining between them. Germline V gives CDR1 MNHNY, CDR2 SVGAGI (reference sequence). The CDR3 nucleotides read TGTGCCAGCAGCCCTGGAGGGGTTGGGTATAATTCACCCCTCCACTTT. It encodes CASSPGGVGYNSPLHF.

The chain carries TRBV5-1 and TRBJ1-2; D possibly corresponds to TRBD1 (5 bases). The V gene lost 0 bases and the J gene lost 2 bases, with 11 bases spanning the gap. This CDR3 is 15 amino acids long. From germline, CDR1 is SGHRS and CDR2 YFSETQ. DNA for the CDR3: TGCGCCAGCAGCTTGGCGCCAGGGATGAACTATGGCTACACCTTC. Amino acids: CASSLAPGMNYGYTF.

This clone was counted once. The chain has TRBV30 and TRBJ2-1; no reliable D call. Germline values: CDR1 GTSNPN, CDR2 SVGIG (reference sequence). Between the trimmed V and J ends, which lost 5 bases and 4 bases, there was a span of 12 bases. This CDR3 contains 13 residues. CDR3 region: CAWDMGRYNEQFF. CDR3 DNA: TGTGCCTGGGACATGGGTCGATACAATGAGCAGTTCTTC.

Details on this clone: A read error may account for a junction end that differs from germline. The CDR3 DNA sequence: TGTGCCAGCAGGGAAGGGACGTCCGCTAACTATGGCTACACCTTC. This codes for CASREGTSANYGYTF. The chain carries TRBV2 and TRBJ1-2; tentative D call: TRBD1 (5 bases). CDR1 SNHLY and CDR2 FYNNEI come from the germline V gene. CDR3 length: 15 amino acids.

Regarding this clone: Just one base apart from a much larger clone, this may be a read error. The V gene is TRBV7-7, the J gene TRBJ2-2, with D possibly TRBD2 on 6 matching bases. This CDR3 has 15 amino acids. From germline, CDR1 is SSHAT and CDR2 FNYEAQ (reference sequence). The chain's CDR3 is CASSPRLVSTGEPFF. DNA for the CDR3: TGTGCTAGCAGCCCGCGACTAGTGAGCACCGGGGAGCCGTTTTTT. Complete variable domain (other parts from reference TRBV7-7 and TRBJ2-2): GAGVSQSPRYKVTKRGQDVTLRCDPISSHATLYWYQQALGQGPEFLTYFNYEAQPDKSGLPSDRFSAERPEGSISTLTIQRTEQRDSAMYRCASSPRLVSTGEPFFGEGSRLTVL.

The J gene is TRBJ2-3, the V gene TRBV27, with TRBD1 matching over 7 bases. The germline CDR1 and CDR2 sequences are MNHEY and SMNVEV (reference sequence). This CDR3 has 19 amino acids. Trimming took 0 bases from V and 0 from J; bases not matched to a gene: 12. CDR3 sequence: CASSLSGGGSRSSTDTQYF. The CDR3 nucleotides read TGTGCCAGCAGTTTATCAGGGGGCGGAAGCAGATCTAGCACAGATACGCAGTATTTT.